This T cell receptor (beta chain) was identified in a study of Ad26.COV2.S vaccination and SARS-CoV-2 variants (dated by TCRdb to the early 2020s). Broadly, across the study: Donors in the vaccine arm were drawn from COV1001, a multicentre, randomized, double-blind, placebo-controlled phase I-IIa trial testing Ad26.COV2.S in healthy adults. TCRbeta repertoire sequencing served as the tool for gauging how specific and how broad the SARS-CoV-2-reactive T cell receptors were following Ad26.COV2.S vaccination. Ad26.COV2.S was administered intramuscularly at 5 x 10^10 or 1 x 10^11 viral particles, either as a single shot or as two shots given 56 days apart. Trial participants were randomized into five groups of five: low-dose or high-dose Ad26.COV2.S given once or twice, or placebo on both occasions. A total of approximately 30 samples were included in the TCR-sequenced set, comprising about 20 Ad26.COV2.S vaccine recipients, 5 placebo recipients and 8 SARS-CoV-2 convalescent individuals. Investigators did not know the trial group allocation while performing experiments and assessing outcomes.

Paper-wide results and their limitations: Vaccine and placebo recipients had similar non-spike TCR breadth, a finding consistent with the vaccine containing only spike. After vaccination, substantial breadth of spike-specific CD8+ and CD4+ T cell responses was reported. The study was not powered for comparison of responses between vaccine doses or regimens. Compared with placebo recipients, Ad26.COV2.S recipients showed higher spike-specific TCR breadth (P = 0.0014). The authors noted that the TCR breadth and depth analyses may have underestimated total T cell responses.

The sample's treatment or condition label is to be understood as: some 20 received Ad26.COV2.S at low or high dose, single or two shots; roughly 5 received placebo; per-sample allocation not given. Repertoires of vaccine and placebo recipients were sequenced from samples collected on day 63 after the first injection. In Cohort 1b, roughly 26 adults aged 18-55 years were enrolled at a single site in Boston, USA, between 29 July and 7 August 2020. Ad26.COV2.S was a replication-incompetent adenovirus type 26 vector that expressed a prefusion-stabilized SARS-CoV-2 spike protein derived from the original Wuhan strain. Measured from the cysteine to the phenylalanine, the CDR3 is 16 residues long. Only the CDR3 DNA is retained, 48 bases long and in frame from the first base. At the junction V is shortened by 3 bases and J by 3 bases, with 17 bases in between. CDR1 and CDR2 are drawn from the germline V gene: MGHRA, YSYEKL.

Concerning this clone: The antigen it recognizes is unknown. Base qualities are not recorded, but no much larger clone differs from it by a single base.

The immunoSEQ Assay was used to sequence TCRbeta CDR3 regions. After extraction, genomic DNA underwent amplification by bias-controlled multiplex PCR, followed by high-throughput sequencing. In the original analysis: To quantify the absolute abundance of each unique TCRbeta CDR3 region, sequences were collapsed and filtered. T cell fraction was estimated by normalizing TCRbeta template counts to usable DNA, which was measured by amplifying reference genes present in all nucleated cells. Repertoire TCRs were annotated as SARS-CoV-2-specific when V gene, CDR3 amino acid sequence and J gene were exactly matched to a known reactive TCR set. The reference SARS-CoV-2 TCR set came from MIRA and was filtered for enrichment in COVID-19-positive ImmuneCODE repertoires, removing public or cross-reactive TCRs. Using the MIRA antigens, annotated TCRs were further analysed by specific ORF or by position within an ORF. Breadth was defined as annotated unique rearrangements over total unique productive rearrangements; depth was the summed frequency of those rearrangements. Group comparisons of TCR breadth used two-sided Wilcoxon rank-sum tests. Sourced from immuneACCESS, this table was stored by TCRdb with only in-frame sequences that have V and J called. A share of the clones is absent; for the studies checked, an unresolved V gene accounts for under half, and the remainder has no known explanation. The V and J calls and the clone size are those of that table, but D and trimming were determined from the DNA. The sample has approximately 420,000 clones on record, roughly 88% of them singletons. Approximately 4% of the sample is taken by the ten largest.

The rearranged segments are TRBV4-1 and TRBJ1-2, with a weak D call of TRBD1 (6 bases match). The material sequenced was peripheral blood, taken in a trial of Ad26.COV2.S vaccine versus placebo. The source is a person between 18 and 65 years old who received the Ad26.COV2.S COVID-19 vaccine or a placebo. CDR3 sequence: CASSHVTGPQHYGYTF. The DNA sequence follows: TGCGCCAGCAGCCATGTTACAGGGCCTCAACACTATGGCTACACCTTC.